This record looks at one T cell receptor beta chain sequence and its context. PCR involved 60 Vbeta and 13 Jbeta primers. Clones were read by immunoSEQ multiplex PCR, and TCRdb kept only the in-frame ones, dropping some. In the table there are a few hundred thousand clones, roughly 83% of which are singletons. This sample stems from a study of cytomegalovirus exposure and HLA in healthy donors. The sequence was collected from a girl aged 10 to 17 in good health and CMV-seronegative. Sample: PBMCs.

The CDR3 sequence: CASRRDRDSQPQHF. The CDR3 nucleotides read TGCGCCAGCAGACGTGACAGGGATAGTCAGCCCCAGCATTTT. This chain joins TRBV5-1 and TRBJ1-5; 7 bases are a match to TRBD1. After removal of 5 bases from V and 6 bases from J, the junction contained 8 bases not matched to a gene. CDR3 length equals 14 residues. The germline V gene has CDR1 SGHRS and CDR2 YFSETQ.